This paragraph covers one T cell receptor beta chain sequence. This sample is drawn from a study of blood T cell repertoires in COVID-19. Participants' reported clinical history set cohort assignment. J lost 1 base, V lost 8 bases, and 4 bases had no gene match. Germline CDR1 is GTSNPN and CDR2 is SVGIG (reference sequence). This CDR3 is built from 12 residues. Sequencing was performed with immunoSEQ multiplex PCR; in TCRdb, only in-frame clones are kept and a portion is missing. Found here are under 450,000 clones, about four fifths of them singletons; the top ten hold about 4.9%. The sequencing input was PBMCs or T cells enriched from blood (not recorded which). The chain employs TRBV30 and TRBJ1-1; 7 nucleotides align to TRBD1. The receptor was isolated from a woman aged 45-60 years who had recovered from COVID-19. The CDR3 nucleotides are TGTGCCGGCAGGACAGGGAACACTGAAGCTTTCTTT. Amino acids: CAGRTGNTEAFF.